This TCR beta chain was captured by sequencing in a study of blood T cell repertoires in COVID-19. For the study at large: Both acute and convalescent COVID-19 samples were obtained from the United States, Italy and Spain. PBMCs, B-cell-depleted T cells, or T cells were the source of the cDNA or gDNA that made up the material.

As processed by the authors: Scientists estimated how many nucleated cells there were by amplifying reference gene primers. Only in-frame clones appear in the TCRdb table, and some are missing; sequencing was by immunoSEQ multiplex PCR. For V, J and clone size, that table is used; D and trimming come from the DNA. Here the sample spans fewer than 150,000 clones, over 65% being singletons. The sequenced sample was peripheral blood. This TCR was sampled from a man between 70 and 80 years old with acute or convalescent COVID-19.

The chain's CDR3 is CASSFLWREDNEQFF. DNA of the CDR3: TGTGCCAGCAGTTTCTTGTGGCGGGAGGACAATGAGCAGTTCTTC. This chain uses TRBV27 with TRBJ2-1, with 8 bases identical to TRBD2. Germline V gene sequence: CDR1 MNHEY, CDR2 SMNVEV (reference sequence). The CDR3 loop spans 15 amino acids. J lost 5 bases, V lost 3 bases, and 6 bases had no gene match.